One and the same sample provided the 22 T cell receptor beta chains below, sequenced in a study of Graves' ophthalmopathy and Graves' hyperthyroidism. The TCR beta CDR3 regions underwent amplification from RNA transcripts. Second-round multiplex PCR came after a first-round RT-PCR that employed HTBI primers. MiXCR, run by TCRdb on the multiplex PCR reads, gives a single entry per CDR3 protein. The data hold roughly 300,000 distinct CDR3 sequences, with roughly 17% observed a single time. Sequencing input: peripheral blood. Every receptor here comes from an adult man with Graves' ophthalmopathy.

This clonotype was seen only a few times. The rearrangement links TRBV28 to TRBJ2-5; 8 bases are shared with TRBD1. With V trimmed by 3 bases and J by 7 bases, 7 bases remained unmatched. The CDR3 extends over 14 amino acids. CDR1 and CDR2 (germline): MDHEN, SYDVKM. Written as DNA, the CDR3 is TGTGCCAGCAGTTTGGGTCAGGGGGCCGGGACCCAGTACTTC. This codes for CASSLGQGAGTQYF.

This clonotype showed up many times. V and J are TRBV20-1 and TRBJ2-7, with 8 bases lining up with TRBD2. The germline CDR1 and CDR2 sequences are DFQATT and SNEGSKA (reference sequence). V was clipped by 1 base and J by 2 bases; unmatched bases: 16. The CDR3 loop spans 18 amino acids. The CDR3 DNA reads TGCAGTGCTAGAGTCGGCGGGAGGAATAGCTGGAGAACCTACGAGCAGTACTTC. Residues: CSARVGGRNSWRTYEQYF.

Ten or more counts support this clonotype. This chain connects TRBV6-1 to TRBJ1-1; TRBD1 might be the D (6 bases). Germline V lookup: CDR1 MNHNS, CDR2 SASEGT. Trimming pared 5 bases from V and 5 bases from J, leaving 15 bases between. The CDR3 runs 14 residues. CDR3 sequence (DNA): TGTGCCAGCAGTAAGACAGGAGGTGAAACTGAAGCTTTCTTT. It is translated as CASSKTGGETEAFF.

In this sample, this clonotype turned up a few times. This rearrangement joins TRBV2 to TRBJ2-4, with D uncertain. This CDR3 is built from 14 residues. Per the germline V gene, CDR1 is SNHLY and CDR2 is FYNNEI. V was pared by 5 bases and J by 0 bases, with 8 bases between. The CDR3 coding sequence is TGTGCCAGCAGTAACCCCCTAGCCAAAAACATTCAGTACTTC. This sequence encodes CASSNPLAKNIQYF.

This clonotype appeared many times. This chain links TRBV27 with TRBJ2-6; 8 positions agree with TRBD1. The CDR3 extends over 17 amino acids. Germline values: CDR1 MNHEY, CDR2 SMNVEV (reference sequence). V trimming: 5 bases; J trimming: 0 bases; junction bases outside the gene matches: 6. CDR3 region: CASSLGTGPSGANVLTF. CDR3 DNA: TGTGCCAGCAGTCTCGGGACAGGCCCCTCTGGGGCCAACGTCCTGACTTTC. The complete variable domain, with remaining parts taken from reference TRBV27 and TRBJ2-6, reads EAQVTQNPRYLITVTGKKLTVTCSQNMNHEYMSWYRQDPGLGLRQIYYSMNVEVTDKGDVPEGYKVSRKEKRNFPLILESPSPNQTSLYFCASSLGTGPSGANVLTFGAGSRLTVL.

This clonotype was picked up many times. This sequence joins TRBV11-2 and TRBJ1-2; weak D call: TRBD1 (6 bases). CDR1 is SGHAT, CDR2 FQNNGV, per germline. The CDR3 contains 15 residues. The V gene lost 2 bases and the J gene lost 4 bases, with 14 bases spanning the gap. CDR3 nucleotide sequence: TGTGCCAGCAGCTTAAACCAACAGGGTACCTATGGCTACACCTTC. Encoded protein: CASSLNQQGTYGYTF.

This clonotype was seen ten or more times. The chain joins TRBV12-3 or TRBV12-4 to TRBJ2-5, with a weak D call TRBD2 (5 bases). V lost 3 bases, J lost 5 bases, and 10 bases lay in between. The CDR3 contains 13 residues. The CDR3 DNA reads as TGTGCCAGCAGTTTTATGGAGGACGAGACCCAGTACTTC. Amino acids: CASSFMEDETQYF.

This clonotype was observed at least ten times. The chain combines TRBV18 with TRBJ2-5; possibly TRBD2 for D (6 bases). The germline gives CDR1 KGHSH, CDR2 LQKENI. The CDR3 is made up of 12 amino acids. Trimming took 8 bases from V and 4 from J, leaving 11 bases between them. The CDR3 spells CASSPGGETQYF. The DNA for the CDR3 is TGTGCCAGCAGTCCCGGGGGAGAGACCCAGTACTTC.

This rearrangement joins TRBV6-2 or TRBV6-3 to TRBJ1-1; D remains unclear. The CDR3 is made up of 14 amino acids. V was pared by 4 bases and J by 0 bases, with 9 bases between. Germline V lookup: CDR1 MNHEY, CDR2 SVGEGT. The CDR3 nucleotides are TGTGCCAGCAGTTTTTGGGGAGTGAACACTGAAGCTTTCTTT. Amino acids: CASSFWGVNTEAFF.

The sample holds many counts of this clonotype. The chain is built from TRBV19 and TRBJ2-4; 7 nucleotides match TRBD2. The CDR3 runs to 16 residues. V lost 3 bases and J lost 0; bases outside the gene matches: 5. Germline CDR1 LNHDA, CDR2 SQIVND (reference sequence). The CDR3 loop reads CASSIGSGGAKNIQYF. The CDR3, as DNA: TGTGCCAGTAGTATTGGGTCGGGGGGAGCCAAAAACATTCAGTACTTC.

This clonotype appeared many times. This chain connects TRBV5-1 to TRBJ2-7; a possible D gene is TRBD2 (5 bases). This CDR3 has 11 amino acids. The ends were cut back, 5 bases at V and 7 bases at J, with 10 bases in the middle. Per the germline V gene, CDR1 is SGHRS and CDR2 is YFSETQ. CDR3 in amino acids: CASSSSDEQYF. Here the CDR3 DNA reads TGCGCCAGCAGTAGTAGCGATGAGCAGTACTTC.

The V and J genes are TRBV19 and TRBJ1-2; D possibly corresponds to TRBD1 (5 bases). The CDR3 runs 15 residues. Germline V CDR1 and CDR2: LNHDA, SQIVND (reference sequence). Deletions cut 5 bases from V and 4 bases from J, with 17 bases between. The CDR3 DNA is TGTGCCAGTAGTGTCGGGGGGGTACGCTTCTATGGCTACACCTTC. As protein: CASSVGGVRFYGYTF.

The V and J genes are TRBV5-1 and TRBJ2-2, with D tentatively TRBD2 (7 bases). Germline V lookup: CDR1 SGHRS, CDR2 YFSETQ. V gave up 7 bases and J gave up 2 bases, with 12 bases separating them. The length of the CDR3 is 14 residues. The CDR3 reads CASFGGQNTGELFF. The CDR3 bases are TGCGCCAGCTTCGGGGGGCAAAACACCGGGGAGCTGTTTTTT.

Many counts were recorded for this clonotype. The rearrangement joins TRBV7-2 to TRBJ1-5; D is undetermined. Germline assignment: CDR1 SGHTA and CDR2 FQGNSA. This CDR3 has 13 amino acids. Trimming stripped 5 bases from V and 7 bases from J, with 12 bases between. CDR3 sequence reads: CASSVNLGQPQHF. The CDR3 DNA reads TGTGCCAGCAGCGTAAATCTAGGGCAGCCCCAGCATTTT. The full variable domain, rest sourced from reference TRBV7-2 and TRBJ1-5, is GAGVSQSPSNKVTEKGKDVELRCDPISGHTALYWYRQSLGQGLEFLIYFQGNSAPDKSGLPSDRFSAERTGGSVSTLTIQRTQQEDSAVYLCASSVNLGQPQHFGDGTRLSIL.

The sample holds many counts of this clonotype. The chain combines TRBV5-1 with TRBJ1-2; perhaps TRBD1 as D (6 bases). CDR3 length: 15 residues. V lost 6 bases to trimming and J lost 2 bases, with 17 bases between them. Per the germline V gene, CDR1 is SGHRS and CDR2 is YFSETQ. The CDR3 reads CASNLGGKTNYGYTF. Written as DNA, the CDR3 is TGCGCCAGCAATCTGGGGGGCAAAACCAACTATGGCTACACCTTC.

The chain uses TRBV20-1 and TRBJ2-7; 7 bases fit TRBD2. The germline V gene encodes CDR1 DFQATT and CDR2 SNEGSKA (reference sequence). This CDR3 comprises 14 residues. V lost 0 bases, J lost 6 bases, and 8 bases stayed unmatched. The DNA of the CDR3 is TGCAGTGCTAGAGAGGCGGGAGCGGATCCCGAGCAGTACTTC. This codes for CSAREAGADPEQYF.

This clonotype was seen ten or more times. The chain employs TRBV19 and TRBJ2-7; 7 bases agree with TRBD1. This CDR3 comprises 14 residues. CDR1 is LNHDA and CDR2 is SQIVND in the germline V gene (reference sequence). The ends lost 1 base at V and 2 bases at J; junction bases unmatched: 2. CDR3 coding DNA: TGTGCCAGTAGTATAGGGGACAGAGCCTACGAGCAGTACTTC. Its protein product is CASSIGDRAYEQYF.

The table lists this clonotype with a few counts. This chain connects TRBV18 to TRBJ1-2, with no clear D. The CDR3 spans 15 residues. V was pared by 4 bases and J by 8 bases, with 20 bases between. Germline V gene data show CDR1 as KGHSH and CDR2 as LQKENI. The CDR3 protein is CASSQTPGVPWGYTF. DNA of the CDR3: TGTGCCAGCTCACAAACCCCGGGAGTTCCGTGGGGCTACACCTTC. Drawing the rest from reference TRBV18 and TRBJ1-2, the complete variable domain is NAGVMQNPRHLVRRRGQEARLRCSPMKGHSHVYWYRQLPEEGLKFMVYLQKENIIDESGMPKERFSAEFPKEGPSILRIQQVVRGDSAAYFCASSQTPGVPWGYTFGSGTRLTVV.

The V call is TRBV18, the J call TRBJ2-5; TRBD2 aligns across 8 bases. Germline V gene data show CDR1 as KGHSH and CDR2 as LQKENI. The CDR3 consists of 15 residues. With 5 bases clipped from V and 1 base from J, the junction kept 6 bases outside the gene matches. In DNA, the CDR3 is TGTGCCAGCTCAGCCCTTAGCGGGATCCAAGAGACCCAGTACTTC. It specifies CASSALSGIQETQYF.

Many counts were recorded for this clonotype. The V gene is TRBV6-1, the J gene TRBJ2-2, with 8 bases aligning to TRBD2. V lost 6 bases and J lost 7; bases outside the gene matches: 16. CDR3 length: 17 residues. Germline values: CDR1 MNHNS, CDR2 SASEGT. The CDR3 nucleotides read TGTGCCAGCAGCGAACGAGCGGGAGTACGTCTCATCGGGGAGCTGTTTTTT. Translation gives CASSERAGVRLIGELFF.

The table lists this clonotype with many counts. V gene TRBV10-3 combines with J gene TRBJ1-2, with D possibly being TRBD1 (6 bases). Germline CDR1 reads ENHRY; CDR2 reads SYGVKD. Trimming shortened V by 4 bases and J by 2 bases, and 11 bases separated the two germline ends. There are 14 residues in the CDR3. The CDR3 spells CAISGTELNYGYTF. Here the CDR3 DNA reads TGTGCCATCAGTGGGACAGAACTCAACTATGGCTACACCTTC.

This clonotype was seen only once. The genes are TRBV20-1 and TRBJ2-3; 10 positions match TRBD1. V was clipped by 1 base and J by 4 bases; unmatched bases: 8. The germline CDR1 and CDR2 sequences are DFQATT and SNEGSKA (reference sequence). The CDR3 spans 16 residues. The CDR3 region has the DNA TGCAGTGCTAGAGCGTCGGGACAGGGGTCCCCAGATACGCAGTATTTT. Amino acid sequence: CSARASGQGSPDTQYF.